This record covers a single TCR beta chain. This sample is part of a study of cytomegalovirus exposure and HLA in healthy donors. The CDR3 contains 15 residues. CDR1 and CDR2 from the germline V gene are MGHRA and YSYEKL. V shed 1 base and J shed 3 bases, with 10 bases lying between them. 13 Jbeta primers and 60 Vbeta primers were used for the PCR. Sequencing used immunoSEQ multiplex PCR; TCRdb keeps in-frame clones, though not all of them. The sample yields some 130,000 clones, 66% seen once. This sequence originates from a human donor in good health. The sample comprised PBMCs. The V call is TRBV4-1, the J call TRBJ1-5; D gene uncertain. This CDR3 reads CASSQGDGDNQPQHF. CDR3 sequence (DNA): TGCGCCAGCAGCCAAGGCGACGGAGACAATCAGCCCCAGCATTTT.